This TCR beta chain was identified during a study of patients and donors after allogeneic stem cell transplantation. CDR1 MNHEY and CDR2 SVGEGT come from the germline V gene. Trimming pared 5 bases from V and 0 bases from J, leaving 4 bases between. This CDR3 contains 13 residues. TCRdb re-analysed the RT-PCR reads in MiXCR, keeping a single row per CDR3 protein. This table has about 230,000 distinct CDR3 sequences, around an eighth appearing once. This chain connects TRBV6-2 or TRBV6-3 to TRBJ2-2; no definite D call. Material for sequencing was blood, either unsorted or a sorted T cell fraction (not recorded which). The sequence came from a human donor who was either an allogeneic HSCT recipient or a stem cell or donor lymphocyte infusion donor (not recorded which). It is not recorded whose cells these are; they may come from a transplant donor. The CDR3 DNA sequence: TGTGCCAGCAGTAGTCCGAACACCGGGGAGCTGTTTTTT. Its translation is CASSSPNTGELFF.